A single sample is the source of the 31 T cell receptor beta chains below, sequenced in a study of shared T cell receptors in the human thymus. Clones were read by immunoSEQ multiplex PCR, and TCRdb kept only the in-frame ones, dropping some. The sample consists of hundreds of thousands of clones, approximately 95% of them appearing once. The specimen was thymocytes. These receptors all stem from a human donor.

The chain uses TRBV28 and TRBJ2-3; D remains ambiguous. This CDR3 is 18 amino acids long. CDR1 and CDR2 (germline): MDHEN, SYDVKM. Trimming removed 3 bases at V and 4 bases at J, with 23 bases between. CDR3 in amino acids: CASSFFWAPSTGADTQYF. The CDR3 nucleotides read TGTGCCAGCAGTTTTTTCTGGGCCCCCTCGACTGGGGCAGATACGCAGTATTTT.

The chain links TRBV5-8 to TRBJ2-7; 7 bases map to TRBD2. Germline V gene sequence: CDR1 SGHTS, CDR2 YDEGEE. This CDR3 has 13 residues. V shed 4 bases, J shed 4 bases, and the junction held 5 bases outside the gene matches. The CDR3 bases are TGTGCCAGCAGCCCCCGAGCGGGGTACGAGCAGTACTTC. It specifies CASSPRAGYEQYF.

The chain employs TRBV19 and TRBJ1-6; 7 bases are shared with TRBD1. Germline CDR1 is LNHDA and CDR2 is SQIVND (reference sequence). This CDR3 comprises 15 residues. The ends lost 7 bases at V and 5 bases at J; junction bases unmatched: 8. The CDR3 DNA follows: TGTGCCAGTACCCCCCGGGACAGAAATAATTCACCCCTCCACTTT. Translating it yields CASTPRDRNNSPLHF.

The chain employs TRBV5-1 and TRBJ2-5; TRBD2 agrees at 9 bases. Germline CDR1 reads SGHRS; CDR2 reads YFSETQ. The CDR3 contains 17 residues. V was pared by 4 bases and J by 3 bases, with 13 bases of the junction left unmatched. The chain's CDR3 is CASSHRTSANGKETQYF. Written as DNA, the CDR3 is TGCGCCAGCAGCCACCGGACTAGCGCAAATGGAAAAGAGACCCAGTACTTC.

The rearrangement joins TRBV7-9 to TRBJ2-5; possibly TRBD2 for D (6 bases). With 7 bases removed from V and 5 bases from J, the gap between germline ends came to 23 bases. CDR1 and CDR2 from the germline V gene are SEHNR and FQNEAQ (reference sequence). CDR3 size: 16 residues. The CDR3 DNA is TGTGCCAGCAAACCCCCCCGGGAGCGCCTTTACGAGACCCAGTACTTC. Encoded protein: CASKPPRERLYETQYF. Looking up the rest from reference TRBV7-9 and TRBJ2-5 gives the full variable domain: DTGVSQNPRHKITKRGQNVTFRCDPISEHNRLYWYRQTLGQGPEFLTYFQNEAQLEKSRLLSDRFSAERPKGSFSTLEIQRTEQGDSAMYLCASKPPRERLYETQYFGPGTRLLVL.

V usage is TRBV10-1 and J usage is TRBJ2-1, with 7 bases identical to TRBD2. Germline assignment: CDR1 WNHNN and CDR2 SYGVQD (reference sequence). The trim removed 1 base at V and 0 bases at J, leaving 3 bases unmatched. This CDR3 is built from 16 residues. The CDR3, as DNA: TGCGCCAGCAGTGAGTTTGGCGGGAGCTCCTACAATGAGCAGTTCTTC. This codes for CASSEFGGSSYNEQFF.

This chain uses TRBV19 with TRBJ2-3; the match to TRBD1 covers 7 bases. This CDR3 is built from 14 residues. CDR1 LNHDA and CDR2 SQIVND come from the germline V gene (reference sequence). The V gene end was trimmed by 0 bases and the J gene end by 11 bases; junction bases not matched to a gene: 8. CDR3 in amino acids: CASSIDLWDSGQYF. The CDR3 coding sequence is TGTGCCAGTAGTATAGATCTATGGGACAGCGGGCAGTATTTT. Combining the CDR3 with reference TRBV19 and TRBJ2-3 gives the whole variable domain DGGITQSPKYLFRKEGQNVTLSCEQNLNHDAMYWYRQDPGQGLRLIYYSQIVNDFQKGDIAEGYSVSREKKESFPLTVTSAQKNPTAFYLCASSIDLWDSGQYFGPGTRLTVL.

This chain uses TRBV11-2 with TRBJ1-5, with D uncertain. This CDR3 has 14 amino acids. Germline V gene data show CDR1 as SGHAT and CDR2 as FQNNGV. Trimming shortened V by 8 bases and J by 3 bases, and 14 bases separated the two germline ends. The CDR3: CASGEGTPNQPQHF. The DNA for the CDR3 is TGTGCCAGCGGAGAAGGAACCCCCAATCAGCCCCAGCATTTT.

The gene calls are TRBV19 and TRBJ2-7; TRBD2 aligns across 10 bases. Germline V CDR1 and CDR2: LNHDA, SQIVND (reference sequence). The CDR3 sequence is 20 residues long. V dropped 9 bases and J dropped 4; count of bases not matched to a gene: 27. The CDR3 DNA sequence: TGTGCCAGCTCGACCCGCCCTTTGGTTAGCGGGAGGTTCCCAAGTTACGAGCAGTACTTC. This gives the protein CASSTRPLVSGRFPSYEQYF.

The chain employs TRBV28 and TRBJ1-5; D is possibly TRBD1 (5 bases). Looked up from germline, CDR1 is MDHEN and CDR2 is SYDVKM. Trimming took off 6 bases at V and 3 bases at J, with 15 bases between the two ends. CDR3 length: 15 residues. The CDR3 nucleotides read TGTGCCAGCAGCCCAGGGAGAGGACCCAATCAGCCCCAGCATTTT. Residues: CASSPGRGPNQPQHF.

This chain joins TRBV19 and TRBJ1-3; D is uncertain. This CDR3 has 14 amino acids. Trimming stripped 3 bases from V and 6 bases from J, with 12 bases between. CDR1 LNHDA and CDR2 SQIVND come from the germline V gene (reference sequence). The CDR3 region has the DNA TGTGCCAGTAGTATCGCCAGCTCTAAAAACACCATATATTTT. The encoded protein is CASSIASSKNTIYF.

The chain is built from TRBV28 and TRBJ2-7; TRBD2 matches at 11 bases. CDR1 and CDR2 from the germline V gene are MDHEN and SYDVKM. Trimming at V came to 6 bases and at J to 3 bases, leaving 7 bases not matched to a gene. This CDR3 spans 15 amino acids. The CDR3, as DNA: TGTGCCAGCAGCCCATCCGGGACTAGCGGCTACGAGCAGTACTTC. Amino acids: CASSPSGTSGYEQYF.

The chain has TRBV6-1 and TRBJ2-5; TRBD2 matches at 15 bases. The germline gives CDR1 MNHNS, CDR2 SASEGT. Trimming at V came to 3 bases and at J to 3 bases, leaving 11 bases not matched to a gene. The CDR3 spans 19 residues. The CDR3 DNA sequence: TGTGCCAGCAGTGATATCGGGACTAGCGGGAGGAAGGGAGAAGAGACCCAGTACTTC. Its protein product is CASSDIGTSGRKGEETQYF.

The CDR3 loop reads CASSQVGEGYQPQHF. The DNA of the CDR3 is TGCGCCAGCAGCCAAGTTGGGGAGGGGTATCAGCCCCAGCATTTT. V gene TRBV4-1 combines with J gene TRBJ1-5; possibly TRBD1 for D (5 bases). The CDR3 runs to 15 residues. From germline, CDR1 is MGHRA and CDR2 YSYEKL. V lost 1 base and J 5 bases, leaving 12 bases between the germline ends.

This chain uses TRBV28 with TRBJ2-5; TRBD2 matches 8 bases. The CDR3 loop spans 16 amino acids. CDR1 and CDR2 from the germline V gene are MDHEN and SYDVKM. The junction had 13 bases not matched to a gene; V was cut back by 5 bases and J by 5 bases. This CDR3 is CASSGPLAGGLETQYF. The CDR3 DNA reads TGTGCCAGCAGTGGCCCGCTCGCGGGAGGTTTGGAGACCCAGTACTTC.

The genes are TRBV9 and TRBJ2-3; 7 bases align to TRBD1. The CDR3 contains 16 residues. After removal of 0 bases from V and 0 bases from J, the junction contained 4 bases not matched to a gene. Germline CDR1 is SGDLS and CDR2 is YYNGEE. CDR3 region: CASSVADRASTDTQYF. CDR3 sequence (DNA): TGTGCCAGCAGCGTAGCTGACAGGGCGAGCACAGATACGCAGTATTTT.

The chain combines TRBV9 with TRBJ1-1; 9 bases line up with TRBD1. CDR3 size: 16 residues. Germline trimming cut 4 bases from V and 5 bases from J; bases unmatched to any gene: 12. CDR1 SGDLS and CDR2 YYNGEE come from the germline V gene. DNA of the CDR3: TGTGCCAGCAGCCTCCAGGAACAGGGGGCGGGAACTGAAGCTTTCTTT. Amino acids: CASSLQEQGAGTEAFF. The full variable domain, with the rest looked up from reference TRBV9 and TRBJ1-1, is DSGVTQTPKHLITATGQRVTLRCSPRSGDLSVYWYQQSLDQGLQFLIQYYNGEERAKGNILERFSAQQFPDLHSELNLSSLELGDSALYFCASSLQEQGAGTEAFFGQGTRLTVV.

V usage is TRBV30 and J usage is TRBJ2-1, with no clear D. Germline V gene sequence: CDR1 GTSNPN, CDR2 SVGIG (reference sequence). The length of the CDR3 is 15 residues. The V and J ends lost 4 bases and 8 bases respectively, with 21 bases between them. CDR3 DNA sequence: TGTGCCTGGAATCCTGACACCTACCTTGGGTATGAGCAGTTCTTC. Translating gives CAWNPDTYLGYEQFF.

The chain combines TRBV28 with TRBJ2-2; 12 bases are shared with TRBD1. This CDR3 has 18 amino acids. The J segment lost 6 bases and the V segment lost 3 bases, leaving 11 bases of the junction unmatched. Germline values: CDR1 MDHEN, CDR2 SYDVKM. In DNA, the CDR3 is TGTGCCAGCAGTTTCCCCCACCGGGACAGGGGGCGGTCCGGGGAGCTGTTTTTT. It specifies CASSFPHRDRGRSGELFF.

The chain joins TRBV7-2 to TRBJ2-5, with D perhaps matching TRBD2 (6 bases). Germline loops: CDR1 SGHTA, CDR2 FQGNSA. This CDR3 has 14 residues. Trimming took 2 bases from V and 7 from J, leaving 14 bases between them. The CDR3 sequence: CASSLSGGLGTQYF. The DNA of the CDR3 is TGTGCCAGCAGCTTAAGTGGGGGGTTAGGGACCCAGTACTTC.

The rearrangement uses TRBV7-9 and TRBJ2-7; 9 nucleotides match TRBD1. The CDR3 is 15 residues long. Looked up from germline, CDR1 is SEHNR and CDR2 is FQNEAQ (reference sequence). V gave up 4 bases and J gave up 5 bases; unmatched junction bases: 9. The CDR3 loop is CASSYTDRGLDEQYF. The CDR3 DNA reads TGTGCCAGCAGCTATACCGACAGGGGGTTAGACGAGCAGTACTTC.

V usage is TRBV28 and J usage is TRBJ2-1; the match to TRBD2 covers 11 bases. The CDR3 extends over 14 amino acids. Trimming at V came to 5 bases and at J to 12 bases, leaving 9 bases not matched to a gene. The V gene's germline CDR1 is MDHEN and CDR2 SYDVKM. For the CDR3, the DNA is TGTGCCAGCAGTCAAACTAGCGGGGGCGGTGGGCAGTTCTTC. This encodes CASSQTSGGGGQFF.

The chain is built from TRBV9 and TRBJ2-5; D unresolved. The germline V gene has CDR1 SGDLS and CDR2 YYNGEE. CDR3 length: 14 residues. Trimming stripped 4 bases from V and 2 bases from J, with 12 bases between. CDR3 in amino acids: CASSPRLLQETQYF. The CDR3, as DNA: TGTGCCAGCAGCCCCCGGTTACTTCAAGAGACCCAGTACTTC.

The chain uses TRBV4-1 and TRBJ1-5; perhaps TRBD1 as D (5 bases). The germline CDR1 and CDR2 sequences are MGHRA and YSYEKL. The length of the CDR3 is 18 residues. Trimming removed 0 bases from V and 4 bases from J, with 19 bases in between. The CDR3 reads CASSQDGQGKPQNQPQHF. CDR3 DNA sequence: TGCGCCAGCAGCCAAGATGGCCAGGGCAAACCTCAGAATCAGCCCCAGCATTTT.

V gene TRBV19 combines with J gene TRBJ2-7; 7 nucleotides agree with TRBD2. The ends lost 4 bases at V and 3 bases at J; junction bases unmatched: 9. The CDR3 loop spans 15 amino acids. The germline CDR1 and CDR2 sequences are LNHDA and SQIVND (reference sequence). The CDR3 loop is CASSTIAGVVYEQYF. In DNA, the CDR3 is TGTGCCAGTAGTACCATAGCGGGTGTCGTCTACGAGCAGTACTTC. The full variable domain, in which reference TRBV19 and TRBJ2-7 provide the parts outside the CDR3, is DGGITQSPKYLFRKEGQNVTLSCEQNLNHDAMYWYRQDPGQGLRLIYYSQIVNDFQKGDIAEGYSVSREKKESFPLTVTSAQKNPTAFYLCASSTIAGVVYEQYFGPGTRLTVT.

The chain has TRBV9 and TRBJ2-7, with 9 bases fitting TRBD2. Germline assignment: CDR1 SGDLS and CDR2 YYNGEE. V was pared by 0 bases and J by 5 bases, with 6 bases of the junction left unmatched. There are 15 residues in the CDR3. The CDR3 loop reads CASSVGVAGEHEQYF. The CDR3 nucleotides are TGTGCCAGCAGCGTAGGGGTAGCGGGAGAGCACGAGCAGTACTTC.

The chain employs TRBV6-4 and TRBJ2-7; 16 bases are a match to TRBD2. Germline V CDR1 and CDR2: MRHNA, SNTAGT. V dropped 4 bases and J dropped 5; count of bases not matched to a gene: 8. The CDR3 has 17 residues. CDR3 nucleotides: TGTGCCAGCAGTGCTCCGGGACTAGCGGGAGGGTGCGACGAGCAGTACTTC. Its protein is CASSAPGLAGGCDEQYF.

This chain joins TRBV28 and TRBJ2-5, with 7 nucleotides matching TRBD1. The ends lost 6 bases at V and 4 bases at J; junction bases unmatched: 5. From germline, CDR1 is MDHEN and CDR2 SYDVKM. This CDR3 comprises 13 residues. The CDR3 DNA reads TGTGCCAGCAGCACCGACAGGGCAGAGACCCAGTACTTC. This sequence encodes CASSTDRAETQYF.

This clone was picked up a small number of times. CDR3 coding DNA: TGTGCCATCAGTGAGGCAACGACAGCGGGAGATGGAGAGCAGTACTTC. Amino acid sequence: CAISEATTAGDGEQYF. The chain has TRBV10-3 and TRBJ2-7; 8 bases are shared with TRBD2. With V trimmed by 2 bases and J by 7 bases, 13 bases remained unmatched. The CDR3 sequence is 16 residues long. The germline V gene encodes CDR1 ENHRY and CDR2 SYGVKD.

The V gene is TRBV11-2, the J gene TRBJ2-1, with 11 nucleotides matching TRBD2. CDR1 is SGHAT, CDR2 FQNNGV, per germline. With V trimmed by 5 bases and J by 8 bases, 8 bases remained unmatched. The CDR3 runs to 15 residues. The CDR3 nucleotides read TGTGCCAGCAGCCTGACACTAGCGGGAGTCGATGAGCAGTTCTTC. It translates to CASSLTLAGVDEQFF.

The chain uses TRBV19 and TRBJ1-1; TRBD1 agrees at 8 bases. The V gene end was trimmed by 7 bases and the J gene end by 4 bases; junction bases not matched to a gene: 8. The CDR3 is 14 amino acids. The germline CDR1 and CDR2 sequences are LNHDA and SQIVND (reference sequence). DNA of the CDR3: TGTGCCAGTACCCGGGACAGGAGGTTCACTGAAGCTTTCTTT. Its protein is CASTRDRRFTEAFF.